This TCR beta chain was sequenced in a study of T cells in Graves' hyperthyroidism and ophthalmopathy. Per the germline V gene, CDR1 is MNHNS and CDR2 is SASEGT. V lost 4 bases and J 5 bases, leaving 14 bases between the germline ends. The CDR3 runs to 14 residues. This clonotype has a count of ten or more. Amplified TCR beta CDR3 regions came from RNA transcripts. TCR CDR3 underwent first-round RT-PCR with the HTBI primer set. TCRdb passed the multiplex PCR reads through MiXCR, listing each CDR3 protein once. The sample has roughly 150,000 distinct CDR3 sequences; roughly 10% are singletons. Sequencing was performed on blood. This TCR was sampled from a woman between 18 and 29 years old with Graves' hyperthyroidism that later progressed to Graves' ophthalmopathy. The gene calls are TRBV6-1 and TRBJ2-5, with unresolved D. CDR3 residues: CASSGAIIFETQYF. CDR3 coding DNA: TGTGCCAGCAGTGGCGCCATCATATTCGAGACCCAGTACTTC.